This passage covers 8 T cell receptor beta chains from one sample sequenced in a study of OX40 agonist ivuxolimab in advanced cancers. Clones were read by immunoSEQ multiplex PCR, and TCRdb kept only the in-frame ones, dropping some. In the table there are 15,000 to 20,000 clones, about 86% of which are singletons. The sequencing used CD4+ or CD8+ T cells sorted from blood, collected in a trial of the OX40 agonist ivuxolimab. The source is an adult with an advanced solid tumor such as melanoma, head and neck, liver or kidney cancer.

The chain is built from TRBV18 and TRBJ2-2, with D tentatively TRBD1 or TRBD2 (7 bases each). This CDR3 contains 15 residues. The germline V gene encodes CDR1 KGHSH and CDR2 LQKENI. V lost 6 bases, J lost 5 bases, and 16 bases lay in between. The CDR3 loop reads CASSVGTAGTGELFF. As DNA, the CDR3 is TGTGCCAGCTCCGTCGGGACAGCGGGGACCGGGGAGCTGTTTTTT.

This clone was picked up one time. V usage is TRBV5-4 and J usage is TRBJ1-4; D unresolved. The CDR3 runs to 14 residues. The ends were cut back, 4 bases at V and 4 bases at J, with 11 bases in the middle. The germline V gene has CDR1 SGHNT and CDR2 YYREEE (reference sequence). The CDR3 DNA is TGTGCCAGCAGCACATGGTCCAGTAATGAAAAACTGTTTTTT. Its protein product is CASSTWSSNEKLFF.

V and J are TRBV7-2 and TRBJ2-2, with TRBD1 identical over 11 bases. The trim removed 3 bases at V and 5 bases at J, leaving 5 bases unmatched. Germline CDR1 is SGHTA and CDR2 is FQGNSA. The CDR3 sequence is 16 residues long. CDR3: CASSLGGQGATGELFF. The CDR3 DNA sequence: TGTGCCAGCAGCTTGGGCGGACAGGGGGCGACCGGGGAGCTGTTTTTT.

Only a few counts were recorded for this clone. J is TRBJ1-1 and V is TRBV5-6; no clear D gene. CDR3 length: 12 amino acids. CDR1 is SGHDT and CDR2 is YYEEEE in the germline V gene. The V and J ends lost 1 base and 2 bases respectively, with 3 bases between them. CDR3 protein: CASSLSNTEAFF. In DNA form, the CDR3 reads TGTGCCAGCAGCTTGAGTAACACTGAAGCTTTCTTT.

This clone has only one observation. The chain is built from TRBV6-4 and TRBJ1-1; D is possibly TRBD1 (5 bases). Germline V gene sequence: CDR1 MRHNA, CDR2 SNTAGT. Trimming took 6 bases from V and 1 from J, leaving 9 bases between them. CDR3 size: 13 residues. The CDR3 is CASRRTSNTEAFF. For the CDR3, the DNA is TGTGCCAGCAGGAGGACATCGAACACTGAAGCTTTCTTT.

The rearrangement uses TRBV2 and TRBJ2-1; possible D gene TRBD2, 7 bases. The length of the CDR3 is 15 residues. Trimming stripped 5 bases from V and 0 bases from J, with 11 bases between. CDR1 is SNHLY and CDR2 is FYNNEI in the germline V gene. The CDR3, as DNA: TGTGCCAGCAGTAGGGGGGGGACCTCCTACAATGAGCAGTTCTTC. Translation gives CASSRGGTSYNEQFF.

The chain combines TRBV7-2 with TRBJ2-2, with 9 bases aligning to TRBD2. The germline gives CDR1 SGHTA, CDR2 FQGNSA. V lost 5 bases to trimming and J lost 6 bases; unmatched junction nucleotides: 10. This CDR3 has 16 residues. The CDR3, as DNA: TGTGCCAGCAGCCCCAGGGGCGGGAGGGCCGCCGGGGAGCTGTTTTTT. Translation: CASSPRGGRAAGELFF.

Here the CDR3 DNA reads TGTGCCAGCAGCTTAGCACTAGCGCATTACGAGCAGTACTTC. Amino acids: CASSLALAHYEQYF. V usage is TRBV7-2 and J usage is TRBJ2-7; 7 nucleotides agree with TRBD2. Germline CDR1 and CDR2: SGHTA and FQGNSA. Unmatched junction bases numbered 3, after V lost 0 bases and J lost 4 bases. This CDR3 is built from 14 residues.